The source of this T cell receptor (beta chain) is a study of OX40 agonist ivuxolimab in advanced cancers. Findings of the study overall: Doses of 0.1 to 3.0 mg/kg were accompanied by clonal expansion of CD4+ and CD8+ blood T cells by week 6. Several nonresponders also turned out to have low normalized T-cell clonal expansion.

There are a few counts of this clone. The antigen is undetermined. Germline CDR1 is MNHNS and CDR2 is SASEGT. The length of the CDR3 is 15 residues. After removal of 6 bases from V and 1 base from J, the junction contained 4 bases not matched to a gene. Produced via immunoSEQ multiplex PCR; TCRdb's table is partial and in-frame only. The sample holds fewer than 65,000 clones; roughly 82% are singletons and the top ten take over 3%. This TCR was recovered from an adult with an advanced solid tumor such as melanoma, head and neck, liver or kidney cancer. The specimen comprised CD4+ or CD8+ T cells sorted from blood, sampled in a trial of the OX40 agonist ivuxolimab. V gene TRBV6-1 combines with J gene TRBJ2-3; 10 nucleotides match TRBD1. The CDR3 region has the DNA TGTGCCAGCAGACTCGGGACAGGGGGCACAGATACGCAGTATTTT. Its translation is CASRLGTGGTDTQYF.